This T cell receptor beta chain is from a study of blood T cell repertoires in COVID-19. On the study more broadly: The United States, Italy and Spain were the sources of the acute and convalescent COVID-19 samples.

In the authors' methods: Nucleated cell number was recorded as an estimate derived from reference gene primer amplification. Some clones are missing from TCRdb's copy, which holds only in-frame ones; the method was immunoSEQ multiplex PCR. V and J calls and clone size follow that table, whereas D and trimming were derived from the DNA. The repertoire includes more than 95,000 clones, 80% of them detected once, and 25% sits in the top ten. The CDR3 runs to 18 residues. With 6 bases clipped from V and 6 bases from J, the junction kept 10 bases outside the gene matches. Germline lookup yields CDR1 MNHEY and CDR2 SMNVEV (reference sequence).

The sequence was collected from a human donor in a cohort sampled during active COVID-19. The sequencing input was peripheral blood. J is TRBJ2-2 and V is TRBV27; 16 bases are shared with TRBD2. This chain's CDR3 is CASSLTRGLAGGAGELFF. CDR3 DNA sequence: TGTGCCAGCAGCCTAACCCGGGGACTAGCGGGAGGGGCCGGGGAGCTGTTTTTT.